This is a list of T cell receptor beta chains from one sample in a study of chemoradiotherapy in HPV16-positive cancers. Clones were read by immunoSEQ multiplex PCR, and TCRdb kept only the in-frame ones, dropping some. This sample has about 12,000 clones, with roughly 78% found just once. This material was obtained from a patient who underwent chemoradiotherapy. The receptor source for this set is a human donor with HPV-associated anogenital cancer. CDR3s include the opening cysteine and the closing phenylalanine or tryptophan. The D gene is left open where the match is weak. Clone size is not always given. Where it is, it says once, few, many or a class for expanded clones.

cdr3_aa	cdr3_nt	clone_size	j_call	v_call	d_call
CASSLGWLAGETDTQYF	TGTGCCAGCAGCTTAGGATGGCTAGCGGGGGAGACAGATACGCAGTATTTT	.	TRBJ2-3	TRBV7-3	TRBD2
CASSLGQIYNEQFF	TGTGCCAGCAGCTTGGGACAGATCTACAATGAGCAGTTCTTC	few	TRBJ2-1	TRBV5-4	.
CASSVLGVSQETQYF	TGTGCCAGCAGCGTATTAGGGGTGTCGCAAGAGACCCAGTACTTC	.	TRBJ2-5	TRBV9	.
CASSQVAGFSPLHF	TGCGCCAGCAGCCAAGTTGCAGGCTTCTCACCCCTCCACTTT	.	TRBJ1-6	TRBV4-3	.
CASSAGTGGNQPQHF	TGTGCCAGTAGCGCCGGGACAGGGGGCAATCAGCCCCAGCATTTT	.	TRBJ1-5	TRBV19	TRBD1
CASSSGVGTLFF	TGCGCCAGCAGCTCCGGCGTTGGGACGCTGTTTTTT	.	TRBJ2-2	TRBV5-1	.
CASSLEGGGGPGITQYF	TGTGCCAGCAGCTTAGAGGGCGGCGGGGGGCCAGGGATCACGCAGTATTTT	once	TRBJ2-3	TRBV7-6	TRBD2
CASSQDNWDGADTQYF	TGCGCCAGCAGCCAAGATAATTGGGACGGGGCAGATACGCAGTATTTT	few	TRBJ2-3	TRBV4-3	.
CAWSRGNEQFF	TGTGCCTGGAGTCGGGGTAATGAGCAGTTCTTC	.	TRBJ2-1	TRBV30	.
CASSLRGNQPQHF	TGTGCCAGCAGCTTAAGGGGCAATCAGCCCCAGCATTTT	.	TRBJ1-5	TRBV7-2	.
CATSVPLGTGGLGTNEKLFF	TGTGCCACCAGCGTCCCTCTAGGGACAGGGGGCTTAGGTACTAATGAAAAACTGTTTTTT	.	TRBJ1-4	TRBV15	TRBD1
CASRPGEGREKLFF	TGTGCCAGCCGCCCTGGGGAGGGCCGGGAAAAACTGTTTTTT	.	TRBJ1-4	TRBV21-1	.
CASRAGSKPQHF	TGTGCCAGCAGGGCAGGGAGCAAGCCCCAGCATTTT	.	TRBJ1-5	TRBV6-4	.
CASSQGASGGASYNEQFF	TGCGCCAGCAGCCAGGGGGCTAGCGGGGGGGCCTCCTACAATGAGCAGTTCTTC	.	TRBJ2-1	TRBV4-3	TRBD2
CASSDLTGELFF	TGTGCCAGCAGTGACTTGACCGGGGAGCTGTTTTTT	.	TRBJ2-2	TRBV6-4	.
CASSYGTEPYEQYF	TGTGCCAGCTCATACGGGACAGAACCCTACGAGCAGTACTTC	.	TRBJ2-7	TRBV18	TRBD1
CASSVRRGGLYGYTF	TGTGCCAGCAGCGTACGCCGAGGGGGACTCTATGGCTACACCTTC	.	TRBJ1-2	TRBV7-2	.
CASSLIGRGTEAFF	TGTGCCAGCAGCTTAATTGGCAGGGGCACTGAAGCTTTCTTT	.	TRBJ1-1	TRBV7-2	.
CASSSRQGANTEAFF	TGTGCCAGCAGCTCTCGACAGGGGGCTAACACTGAAGCTTTCTTT	.	TRBJ1-1	TRBV9	TRBD1
CASSDKGTGELFF	TGTGCCAGCAGTGATAAGGGTACCGGGGAGCTGTTTTTT	.	TRBJ2-2	TRBV6-1	.
CASSERGYYEQYF	TGTGCCAGCAGTGAGAGGGGGTACTACGAGCAGTACTTC	once	TRBJ2-7	TRBV6-1	.
CASSLDSGWGANVLTF	TGTGCCAGCAGCTTAGACTCAGGGTGGGGGGCCAACGTCCTGACTTTC	.	TRBJ2-6	TRBV11-3	.
CASSVDGADYNEQFF	TGTGCCAGCAGCGTAGACGGTGCTGATTACAATGAGCAGTTCTTC	once	TRBJ2-1	TRBV9	.
CASSPTGYSYNEQFF	TGTGCCAGCTCACCCACTGGCTACTCCTACAATGAGCAGTTCTTC	.	TRBJ2-1	TRBV18	.
CASSLRENYGYTF	TGTGCCAGCAGTTTACGGGAAAACTATGGCTACACCTTC	.	TRBJ1-2	TRBV27	.
CASSPSATHSSYEQYF	TGCGCCAGCAGCCCTTCAGCGACGCACAGCTCCTACGAGCAGTACTTC	once	TRBJ2-7	TRBV4-3	.
CASSIGWSYSNQPQHF	TGTGCCAGTAGTATAGGGTGGAGTTATAGCAATCAGCCCCAGCATTTT	.	TRBJ1-5	TRBV19	.
CAISENGYEQYF	TGTGCCATCAGTGAGAATGGCTACGAGCAGTACTTC	.	TRBJ2-7	TRBV10-3	.
CASSLGVQGGNQPQHF	TGCGCCAGCAGCTTGGGGGTCCAGGGAGGCAATCAGCCCCAGCATTTT	few	TRBJ1-5	TRBV5-1	.
CASSSGSGNTIYF	TGTGCCAGCAGCTCAGGGTCTGGAAACACCATATATTTT	once	TRBJ1-3	TRBV7-6	.
CASSQVSGYSYNEQFF	TGTGCCAGCAGCCAGGTCTCCGGTTACTCCTACAATGAGCAGTTCTTC	once	TRBJ2-1	TRBV14	.
CASSPTADTPGTQYF	TGTGCCAGCAGCCCGACGGCAGACACCCCTGGGACGCAGTATTTT	.	TRBJ2-3	TRBV5-5	.
CASSLGHGQHYEQYF	TGTGCCAGCAGCTTAGGCCACGGACAGCACTACGAGCAGTACTTC	.	TRBJ2-7	TRBV7-9	.
CASSPLDRKNTEAFF	TGTGCCAGTAGTCCCCTTGACAGAAAGAACACTGAAGCTTTCTTT	.	TRBJ1-1	TRBV19	.
CATSNRGNAGELFF	TGTGCCACCAGCAACAGGGGAAACGCCGGGGAGCTGTTTTTT	.	TRBJ2-2	TRBV15	TRBD1
CASSLDRGTEAFF	TGTGCCAGCAGCTTAGATCGAGGGACAGAAGCTTTCTTT	few	TRBJ1-1	TRBV11-2	.
CASSLSGGTIEQYF	TGTGCCAGCAGCCTCAGCGGGGGGACTATAGAGCAGTACTTC	.	TRBJ2-7	TRBV5-6	TRBD2